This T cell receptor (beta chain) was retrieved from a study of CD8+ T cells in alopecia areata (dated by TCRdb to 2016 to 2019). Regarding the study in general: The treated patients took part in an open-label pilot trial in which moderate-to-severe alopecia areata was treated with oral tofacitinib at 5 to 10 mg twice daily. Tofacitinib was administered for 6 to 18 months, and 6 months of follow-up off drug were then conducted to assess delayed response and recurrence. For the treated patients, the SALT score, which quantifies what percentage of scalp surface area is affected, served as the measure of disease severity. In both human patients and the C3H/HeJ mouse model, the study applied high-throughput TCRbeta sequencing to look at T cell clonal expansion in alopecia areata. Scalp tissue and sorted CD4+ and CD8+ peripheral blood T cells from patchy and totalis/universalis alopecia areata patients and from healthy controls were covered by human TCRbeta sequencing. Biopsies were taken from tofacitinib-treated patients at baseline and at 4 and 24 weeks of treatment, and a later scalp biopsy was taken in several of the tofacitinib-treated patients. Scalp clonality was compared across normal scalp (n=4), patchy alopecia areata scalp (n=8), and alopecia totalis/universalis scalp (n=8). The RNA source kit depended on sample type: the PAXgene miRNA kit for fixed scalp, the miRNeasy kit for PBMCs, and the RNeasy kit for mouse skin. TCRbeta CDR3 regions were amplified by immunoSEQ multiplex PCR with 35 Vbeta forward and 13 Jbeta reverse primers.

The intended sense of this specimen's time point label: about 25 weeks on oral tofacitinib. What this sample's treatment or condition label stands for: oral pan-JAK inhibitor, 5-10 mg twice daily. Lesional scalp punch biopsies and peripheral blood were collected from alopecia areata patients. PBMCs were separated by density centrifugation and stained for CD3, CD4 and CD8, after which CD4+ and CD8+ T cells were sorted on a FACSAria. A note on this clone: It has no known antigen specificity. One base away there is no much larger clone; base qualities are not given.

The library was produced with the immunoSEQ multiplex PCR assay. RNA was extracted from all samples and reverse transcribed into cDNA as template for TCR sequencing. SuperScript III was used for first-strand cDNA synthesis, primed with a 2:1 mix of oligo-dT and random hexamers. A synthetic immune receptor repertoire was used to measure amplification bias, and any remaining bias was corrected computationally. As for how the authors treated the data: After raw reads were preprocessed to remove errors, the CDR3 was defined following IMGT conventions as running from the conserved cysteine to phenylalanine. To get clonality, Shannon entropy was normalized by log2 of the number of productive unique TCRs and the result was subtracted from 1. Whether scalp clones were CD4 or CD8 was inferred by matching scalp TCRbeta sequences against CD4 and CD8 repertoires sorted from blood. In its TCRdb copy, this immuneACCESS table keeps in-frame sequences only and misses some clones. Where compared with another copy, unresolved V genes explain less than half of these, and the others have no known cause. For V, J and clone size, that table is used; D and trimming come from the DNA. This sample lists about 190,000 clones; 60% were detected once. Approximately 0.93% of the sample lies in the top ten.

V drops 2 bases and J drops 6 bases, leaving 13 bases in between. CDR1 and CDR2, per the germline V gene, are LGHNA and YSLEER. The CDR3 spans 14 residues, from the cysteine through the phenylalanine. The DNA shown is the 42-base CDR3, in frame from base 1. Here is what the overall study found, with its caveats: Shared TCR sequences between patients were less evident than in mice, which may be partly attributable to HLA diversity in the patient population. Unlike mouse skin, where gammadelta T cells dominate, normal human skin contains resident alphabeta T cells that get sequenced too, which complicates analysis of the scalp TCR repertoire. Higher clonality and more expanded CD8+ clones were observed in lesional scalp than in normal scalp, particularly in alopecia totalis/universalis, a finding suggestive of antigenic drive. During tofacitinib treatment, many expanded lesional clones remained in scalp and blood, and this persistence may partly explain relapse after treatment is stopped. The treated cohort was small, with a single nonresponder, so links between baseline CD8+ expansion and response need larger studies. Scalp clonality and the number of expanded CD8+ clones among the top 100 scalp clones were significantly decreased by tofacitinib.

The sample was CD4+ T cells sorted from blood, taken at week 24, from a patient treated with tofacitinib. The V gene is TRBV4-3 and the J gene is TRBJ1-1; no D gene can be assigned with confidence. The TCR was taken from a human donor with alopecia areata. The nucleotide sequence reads TGCGCCAGCAGCCAACTCCTTCGCGAGGCTGAAGCTTTCTTT. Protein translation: CASSQLLREAEAFF.